These 9 T cell receptor beta chains came from one sample sequenced in a study of regulatory T cells in long-lasting Graves disease. The time point denotes: newly diagnosed GD, antithyroid drugs for less than 3 months. PBMC-extracted RNA yielded the TCR library. Through Arm-PCR of CDR3 regions and iRepertoire HTBI primers, TCR beta libraries were built. TCRdb re-called the multiplex PCR reads through MiXCR, storing one row per CDR3 protein. This sample yields roughly 420,000 distinct CDR3 sequences, of which roughly 15% are seen a single time; approximately 11% belongs to the top ten. These same records also appear under a second study, on T cells in Graves' hyperthyroidism and ophthalmopathy.

Sequenced here: peripheral blood mononuclear cells (PBMCs), sampled at new diagnosis, from a patient treated with antithyroid drugs. The receptors originated from a woman in her 30s with Graves disease.

This clonotype was detected ten times or more. The gene calls are TRBV18 and TRBJ2-5; no clear D. The CDR3 sequence is 13 residues long. Germline CDR1 KGHSH, CDR2 LQKENI. V lost 3 bases and J lost 2, with 7 bases in between. CDR3: CASSPAIQETQYF. CDR3 sequence (DNA): TGTGCCAGCTCACCGGCGATTCAAGAGACCCAGTACTTC.

The rearrangement links TRBV6-5 to TRBJ1-4; D remains unclear. Trimming pared 2 bases from V and 5 bases from J, leaving 18 bases between. The CDR3 is 17 residues long. The V gene's germline CDR1 is MNHEY and CDR2 SVGAGI. The CDR3 coding sequence is TGTGCCAGCAGTTACCTCTCCCGAGGGCGCCGGAATGAAAAACTGTTTTTT. This codes for CASSYLSRGRRNEKLFF.

This clonotype came up many times. V gene TRBV28 combines with J gene TRBJ1-3; D gene uncertain. CDR3 length equals 12 residues. The germline V and J ends were trimmed by 3 bases and 4 bases, with 4 bases remaining between them. CDR1 MDHEN and CDR2 SYDVKM come from the germline V gene. CDR3 DNA: TGTGCCAGCAGTTTTTGGGGAAACACCATATATTTT. The encoded protein is CASSFWGNTIYF.

The chain combines TRBV6-1 with TRBJ2-2, with D perhaps assigned TRBD1 or TRBD2 (5 bases each). This CDR3 has 15 residues. Germline CDR1 reads MNHNS; CDR2 reads SASEGT. V lost 6 bases, J lost 3 bases, and 14 bases lay in between. The CDR3 nucleotides read TGTGCCAGCAGCCCCCCAGGGCGGGACACCGGGGAGCTGTTTTTT. The encoded protein is CASSPPGRDTGELFF.

The sample holds many counts of this clonotype. The chain has TRBV29-1 and TRBJ2-1; possibly TRBD1 or TRBD2 for D (5 bases each). This CDR3 has 16 amino acids. Germline V gene lookup returns CDR1 SQVTM and CDR2 ANQGSEA. Trimming took 5 bases from V and 3 from J, leaving 20 bases between them. CDR3 protein: CSVTTVGEILYNEQFF. Here the CDR3 DNA reads TGCAGCGTTACCACGGTAGGGGAGATTCTCTACAATGAGCAGTTCTTC.

This clonotype was counted a single time. The chain joins TRBV19 to TRBJ2-7; D is possibly TRBD1 or TRBD2 (5 bases each). V was shortened by 6 bases and J by 2 bases, with 26 bases between the two germline ends. Germline CDR1 LNHDA, CDR2 SQIVND (reference sequence). This CDR3 is 18 amino acids long. The CDR3 DNA reads TGTGCCAGTAGCCTTAACTCCTGGGACCTCTTTCCCACCTACGAGCAGTACTTC. This gives the protein CASSLNSWDLFPTYEQYF.

For this clonotype: One junction end disagrees with the germline gene, perhaps due to a read error. The chain has TRBV27 and TRBJ2-5; D remains ambiguous. The CDR3 is 15 amino acids. Germline CDR1 is MNHEY and CDR2 is SMNVEV (reference sequence). The CDR3 DNA follows: TGTGCCAGCAGTCTTCGGACGTCGTACCAAGAGACCCGGTACTTC. It translates to CASSLRTSYQETRYF.

On this clonotype itself: This probably arose from a read error, given a far larger clone one base away. The J gene is TRBJ2-1, the V gene TRBV11-2; D is perhaps TRBD1 or TRBD2 (6 bases each). Germline assignment: CDR1 SGHAT and CDR2 FQNNGV. This CDR3 has 15 amino acids. Trimming stripped 5 bases from V and 13 bases from J, with 24 bases between. CDR3 sequence reads: CASSPPGAMQETQFF. CDR3 in DNA: TGTGCCAGCAGCCCACCGGGGGCGATGCAAGAGACCCAGTTCTTC.

This clonotype was found a few times. V gene TRBV6-1 combines with J gene TRBJ1-4, with a tentative D call TRBD1 (6 bases). The CDR3 loop spans 13 amino acids. Germline CDR1 MNHNS, CDR2 SASEGT. The germline V and J ends were trimmed by 7 bases and 9 bases, with 15 bases remaining between them. The CDR3 DNA reads TGTGCCAGCACGGGGGACATCGCCCAAAAACTGTTTTTT. Amino acids: CASTGDIAQKLFF.